This note documents a single T cell receptor (beta chain) sequence. In the source study's methods: It was from reference gene primer amplification that nucleated cell counts were estimated. The method was immunoSEQ multiplex PCR; TCRdb's version includes in-frame clones alone and lacks a portion of them. Clone size and V and J calls were adopted from that table, with D and trimming inferred from the DNA. The table includes about 34,000 clones, 90% detected once. This record belongs to a study of blood T cell repertoires in COVID-19. Background on the study: Samples taken during acute and convalescent COVID-19 were collected in the United States, Italy and Spain. From T cells, B-cell-depleted T cells, or PBMCs came the material, which was cDNA or gDNA.

V lost 10 bases and J lost 2; bases outside the gene matches: 6. The CDR3 runs 14 residues. Per the germline V gene, CDR1 is KGHSH and CDR2 is LQKENI. This sequence was found in a man aged 80 or over with acute or convalescent COVID-19. The V gene is TRBV18, the J gene TRBJ2-2; 8 bases are shared with TRBD2. The sequenced material came from peripheral blood. The CDR3 here is CATGGTRNTGELFF. As DNA, the CDR3 is TGTGCCACAGGCGGGACTAGAAACACCGGGGAGCTGTTTTTT.